These T cell receptor beta chains were read from a single sample in a study of blood T cell repertoires in COVID-19. Only in-frame clones appear in the TCRdb table, and some are missing; sequencing was by immunoSEQ multiplex PCR. The table has roughly 260,000 clones, around 86% seen once. The sample consisted of peripheral blood. These receptors were obtained from a middle-aged man who had recovered from COVID-19. CDR3s include the opening cysteine and the closing phenylalanine or tryptophan.

cdr3_aa | j_call | v_call
CASSARTGGTQYF | TRBJ2-5 | TRBV5-4
CASGRTSGRWEQYF | TRBJ2-7 | TRBV19
CASSLRLAGRDTQYF | TRBJ2-3 | TRBV3-1/TRBV3-2
CASSLVAGGTDTQYF | TRBJ2-3 | TRBV5-4
CASSSLSVSSYNEQFF | TRBJ2-1 | TRBV5-4
CASSPGQPYEQYF | TRBJ2-7 | TRBV6-8
CASSLSSPYNSPLHF | TRBJ1-6 | TRBV7-2
CASSVLRRGASTEAFF | TRBJ1-1 | TRBV2
CASSQSSGGAWEQFF | TRBJ2-1 | TRBV4-3
CASSLDGQGMTEAFF | TRBJ1-1 | TRBV5-1